This T cell receptor (beta chain) emerged from a study of blood T cell repertoires in COVID-19 (dated by TCRdb to between 2020 and 2021). At the level of the whole study: Collaborator samples came from the United States, Italy and Spain and covered acute and convalescent phases of COVID-19. The material from the prospective study consisted of cDNA or gDNA derived from T cells, B-cell-depleted T cells, or PBMCs. Subjects who had been exposed to COVID-19, were actively infected with it, or had recovered from it provided the deeply sampled blood TCRbeta repertoires that made up the dataset. The repertoires were released in a freely available public database meant as a resource for research on the immune response to SARS-CoV-2. Samples came from the ongoing ImmuneRACE study (first 160 participants) plus 1,254 subjects from 6 global collaborators. The sample metadata nearly always contained a de-identified subject ID, COVID-19 status, age in years and sex. HLA class I and class II types, where available, came from metadata supplied by the sample provider rather than from assay-based typing.

From the cysteine through the phenylalanine, the CDR3 covers 16 amino acids. The read is trimmed to its CDR3 DNA, 48 bases read in frame from base 1. Ends trimmed: V by 6 bases, J by 2 bases; bases unmatched to a gene: 9. Based on the germline V gene, the CDR1 and CDR2 sequences are MDHEN and SYDVKM. Concerning this clone itself: Its antigen has not been determined. One base away there is no much larger clone; base qualities are not given.

Study-level results and caveats: The amount of clinical and demographic metadata varied by source and participant and was provided uncurated.

The immunoSEQ Assay, a bias-controlled multiplex PCR, was used to amplify TCRbeta CDR3 regions from genomic DNA. From the authors' description of their analysis: The number of nucleated cells in each sample was estimated from the amplification of reference gene primers within the assay. Sequence reads were collapsed and filtered to measure the absolute abundance of every unique TCRbeta CDR3 rearrangement. For each sample, productive Simpson clonality was calculated as the square root of Simpson's diversity index across productive rearrangements. TCRdb retrieved this table from immuneACCESS and kept in-frame rearrangements only. Not all clones are present; in checked studies, unresolved V genes account for under half, and no reason is known for the remainder. For V, J and clone size, that table is used; D and trimming come from the DNA. This sample holds 90,000 to 150,000 clones; around three quarters were observed only once. Of the sample, approximately 3.9% falls within the top ten clones.

Each collaborating institution followed its own protocols to collect whole blood in K2EDTA tubes. For TCRbeta analysis, collaborator samples were shipped as frozen whole blood, as isolated PBMCs, or as DNA extracted from either sample type. The chain joins TRBV28 to TRBJ1-3; 8 nucleotides in the junction match TRBD1. This TCR derives from a woman of 80 years or more with acute or convalescent COVID-19. The sample consisted of peripheral blood. The DNA is as follows: TGTGCCAGCAGCTCGCAGGGGGCCATGGCTGGAAACACCATATATTTT. This yields the protein CASSSQGAMAGNTIYF.